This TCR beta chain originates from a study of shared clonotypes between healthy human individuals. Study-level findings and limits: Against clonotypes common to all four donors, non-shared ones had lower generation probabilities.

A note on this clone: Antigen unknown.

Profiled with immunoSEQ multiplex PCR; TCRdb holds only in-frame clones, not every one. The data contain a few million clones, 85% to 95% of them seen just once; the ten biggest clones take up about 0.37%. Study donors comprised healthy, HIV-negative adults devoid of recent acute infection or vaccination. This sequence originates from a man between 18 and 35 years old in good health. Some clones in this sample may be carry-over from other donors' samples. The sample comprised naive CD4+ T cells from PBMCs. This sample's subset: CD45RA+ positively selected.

The CDR3 here is CASSFVRDTEAFF. The DNA of the CDR3 is TGTGCCAGCAGTTTCGTCAGAGACACTGAAGCTTTCTTT. The chain recombines TRBV28 with TRBJ1-1; no clear D. Germline values: CDR1 MDHEN, CDR2 SYDVKM. The length of the CDR3 is 13 residues. V was shortened by 3 bases and J by 3 bases, with 8 bases between the two germline ends.